This T cell receptor beta chain was obtained from a study of cytomegalovirus exposure and HLA in healthy donors. Study at large: Among the roughly 400 genotyped donors, less than 85% were placed in the Caucasian-associated ancestry cluster. General study findings and limits: An assumption of roughly uniform sequencing depth across donors underlay the presence/absence analyses. Rare TCR sequences dominated, though some public TCRs recurred in many donors.

The CDR3 is 15 amino acids. The V gene lost 2 bases and the J gene lost 4 bases, with 14 bases spanning the gap. Germline assignment: CDR1 SSHAT and CDR2 FNYEAQ (reference sequence). The PCR was carried out with 60 Vbeta primers and 13 Jbeta primers. Sequencing was performed with immunoSEQ multiplex PCR; in TCRdb, only in-frame clones are kept and a portion is missing. The sample includes 95,000 to 100,000 clones, around 85% seen only once; the top ten take approximately 4%. This clone was detected only once. Its antigen is undetermined. Each of the donors was a healthy bone marrow donor. V is TRBV7-7 and J is TRBJ2-5, with D hard to call. The source of this sequence is a man aged 25 to 45 in good health and CMV-seronegative. The sample comprised PBMCs. The CDR3 DNA follows: TGTGCCAGCAGCTTAAGTTCGGTCAGAGGAGAGACCCAGTACTTC. It is translated as CASSLSSVRGETQYF. Drawing the rest from reference TRBV7-7 and TRBJ2-5, the complete variable domain is GAGVSQSPRYKVTKRGQDVTLRCDPISSHATLYWYQQALGQGPEFLTYFNYEAQPDKSGLPSDRFSAERPEGSISTLTIQRTEQRDSAMYRCASSLSSVRGETQYFGPGTRLLVL.